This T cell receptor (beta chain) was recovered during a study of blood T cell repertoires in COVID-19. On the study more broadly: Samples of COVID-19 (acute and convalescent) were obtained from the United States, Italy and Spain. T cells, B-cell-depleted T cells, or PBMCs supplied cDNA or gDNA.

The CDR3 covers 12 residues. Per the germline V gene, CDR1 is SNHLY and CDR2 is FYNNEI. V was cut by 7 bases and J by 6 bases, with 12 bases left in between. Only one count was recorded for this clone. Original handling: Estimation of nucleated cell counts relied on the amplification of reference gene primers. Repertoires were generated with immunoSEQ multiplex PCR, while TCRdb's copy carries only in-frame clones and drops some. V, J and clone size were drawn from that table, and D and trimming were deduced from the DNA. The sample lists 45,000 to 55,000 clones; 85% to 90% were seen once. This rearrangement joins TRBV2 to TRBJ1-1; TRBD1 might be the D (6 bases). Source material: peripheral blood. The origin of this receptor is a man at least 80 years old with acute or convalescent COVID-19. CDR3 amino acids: CASTSQGSEAFF. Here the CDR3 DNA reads TGTGCCAGCACCTCGCAGGGGTCTGAAGCTTTCTTT.